This T cell receptor beta chain is drawn from a study of CD8+ T cells in alopecia areata. Findings and limits, study-wide: Affected scalp, especially in alopecia totalis/universalis, had a higher clonality than normal scalp did. Sequence data from scalp samples additionally include resident alphabeta T cells of normal skin.

RNA was isolated and reverse transcribed to cDNA, the sequencing template. Sequencing was performed with immunoSEQ multiplex PCR; in TCRdb, only in-frame clones are kept and a portion is missing. This table holds 150,000 or so clones, about three fifths found once. A note on this clone: Its antigen is unidentified.

Germline lookup yields CDR1 SEHNR and CDR2 FQNEAQ (reference sequence). The CDR3 covers 16 residues. With V trimmed by 3 bases and J by 3 bases, 8 bases remained unmatched. Sequencing was carried out using CD4+ T cells sorted from blood. This chain uses TRBV7-9 with TRBJ1-5; 7 bases line up with TRBD1. This receptor was identified in a human donor in good health. The CDR3 is CASSFGRGLNNQPQHF. In DNA form, the CDR3 reads TGTGCCAGCAGCTTTGGAAGGGGGCTAAACAATCAGCCCCAGCATTTT. The full variable domain, with the rest looked up from reference TRBV7-9 and TRBJ1-5, is DTGVSQNPRHKITKRGQNVTFRCDPISEHNRLYWYRQTLGQGPEFLTYFQNEAQLEKSRLLSDRFSAERPKGSFSTLEIQRTEQGDSAMYLCASSFGRGLNNQPQHFGDGTRLSIL.